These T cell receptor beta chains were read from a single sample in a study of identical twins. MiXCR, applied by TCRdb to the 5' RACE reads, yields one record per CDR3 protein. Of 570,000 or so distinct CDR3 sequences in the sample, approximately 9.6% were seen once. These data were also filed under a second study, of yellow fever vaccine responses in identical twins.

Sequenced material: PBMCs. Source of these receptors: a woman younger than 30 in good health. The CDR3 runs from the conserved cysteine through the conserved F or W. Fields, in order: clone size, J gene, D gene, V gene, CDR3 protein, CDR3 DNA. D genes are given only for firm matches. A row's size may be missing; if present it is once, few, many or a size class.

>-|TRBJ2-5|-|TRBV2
CASSEGRETQYF
TGTGCCAGCTCAGAGGGGAGGGAGACCCAGTACTTC
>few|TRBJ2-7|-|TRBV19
CASSEGRTGYEQYF
TGTGCCAGTAGTGAGGGACGGACCGGCTACGAGCAGTACTTC
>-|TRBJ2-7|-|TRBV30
CAWSVGSTYEQYF
TGTGCCTGGAGTGTAGGATCGACCTACGAGCAGTACTTC
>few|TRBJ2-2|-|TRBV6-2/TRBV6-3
CASSYPEGLFF
TGTGCCAGCAGTTACCCCGAAGGGCTGTTTTTT
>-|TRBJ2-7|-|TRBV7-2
CASSLIGGGPYEQYF
TGTGCCAGCAGCCTAATTGGCGGCGGGCCGTACGAGCAGTACTTC
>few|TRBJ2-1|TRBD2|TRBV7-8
CASSPTLLAGGFEQFF
TGTGCCAGCAGCCCAACCCTACTAGCGGGAGGTTTTGAGCAGTTCTTC
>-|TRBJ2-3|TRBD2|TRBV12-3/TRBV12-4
CASRPQRGGDTQYF
TGTGCCAGCAGACCCCAGCGGGGGGGAGATACGCAGTATTTT
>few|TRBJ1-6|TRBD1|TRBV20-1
CSARGRGQGLAPLHF
TGCAGTGCCCGAGGAAGGGGACAGGGTCTTGCACCCCTCCACTTT
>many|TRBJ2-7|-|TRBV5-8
CASKSLLEETYEQYF
TGTGCCAGCAAGAGCCTTTTGGAGGAGACCTACGAGCAGTACTTC
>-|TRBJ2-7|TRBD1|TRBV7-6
CASSDNRGRREQYF
TGTGCCAGCAGCGACAACAGGGGGCGTCGCGAGCAGTACTTC
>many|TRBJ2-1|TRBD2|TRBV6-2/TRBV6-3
CASRVAGDTNEQFF
TGTGCCAGCAGGGTAGCGGGAGACACCAATGAGCAGTTCTTC
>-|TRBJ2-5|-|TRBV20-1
CSAPGPSVETQYF
TGCAGTGCTCCGGGACCCAGTGTAGAGACCCAGTACTTC
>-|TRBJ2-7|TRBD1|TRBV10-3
CAISGGQDYEQYF
TGTGCCATCAGTGGTGGACAGGACTACGAGCAGTACTTC
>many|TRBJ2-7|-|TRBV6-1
CASGPYEQYF
TGTGCCAGCGGGCCCTACGAGCAGTACTTC
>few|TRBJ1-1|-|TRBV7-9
CASSFVRDTEAFF
TGTGCCAGCAGCTTTGTACGGGACACTGAAGCTTTCTTT
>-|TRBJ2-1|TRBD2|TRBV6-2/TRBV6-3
CASRRLAENRGDEQFF
TGTGCCAGCAGGAGACTAGCGGAGAACCGGGGGGATGAGCAGTTCTTC
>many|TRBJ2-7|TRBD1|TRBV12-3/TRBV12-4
CASSDPGTGWHEQYF
TGTGCCAGCTCGGACCCCGGGACAGGGTGGCACGAGCAGTACTTC
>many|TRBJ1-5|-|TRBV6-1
CASAGFGNQPQHF
TGTGCCAGCGCGGGGTTTGGAAATCAGCCCCAGCATTTT
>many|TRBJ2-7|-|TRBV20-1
CSASDSRDLSYEQYF
TGCAGTGCTAGCGACTCCCGGGACCTCTCCTACGAGCAGTACTTC
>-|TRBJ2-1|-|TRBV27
CASSLDGLGGSYNEQFF
TGTGCCAGCAGTTTGGACGGTTTGGGGGGCTCCTACAATGAGCAGTTCTTC
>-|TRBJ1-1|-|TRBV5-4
CASSLLGGGGGTEAFF
TGTGCCAGCAGCTTGCTCGGGGGCGGGGGGGGAACTGAAGCTTTCTTT
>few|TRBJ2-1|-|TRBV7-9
CASSLVGTGNEQFF
TGTGCCAGCAGCTTAGTCGGGACGGGCAATGAGCAGTTCTTC
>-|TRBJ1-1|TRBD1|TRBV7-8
CASSKSGQGNTEAFF
TGTGCCAGCAGCAAATCGGGACAGGGGAACACTGAAGCTTTCTTT
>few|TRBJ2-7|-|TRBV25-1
CASSEARGRGRRYEQYF
TGTGCCAGCAGTGAAGCCCGGGGGCGGGGCAGGCGATACGAGCAGTACTTC
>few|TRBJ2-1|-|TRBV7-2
CASSLGGKGVMEQFF
TGTGCCAGCAGCTTAGGTGGGAAAGGGGTCATGGAGCAGTTCTTC
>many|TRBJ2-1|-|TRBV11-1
CASKVQDRSYNEQFF
TGTGCCAGCAAGGTCCAGGACAGATCCTACAATGAGCAGTTCTTC
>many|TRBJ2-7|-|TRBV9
CASSVGPGPISGEQYF
TGTGCCAGCAGCGTAGGACCGGGACCCATATCCGGCGAGCAGTACTTC
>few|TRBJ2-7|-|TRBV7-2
CASSLPSTGSYEQYF
TGTGCCAGCAGCTTACCTTCGACAGGTTCCTACGAGCAGTACTTC
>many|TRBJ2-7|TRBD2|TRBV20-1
CSASAGTSVVGSYEQYF
TGCAGTGCTAGCGCCGGGACTAGCGTAGTAGGCTCGTACGAGCAGTACTTC
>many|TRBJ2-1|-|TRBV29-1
CSATRLKSTPSEQFF
TGCAGCGCTACCAGACTAAAGTCAACCCCCAGTGAGCAGTTCTTC
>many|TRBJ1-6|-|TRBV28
CASSSWDGESSYNSPLHF
TGTGCCAGCAGTTCCTGGGACGGGGAGAGCTCCTATAATTCACCCCTCCACTTT
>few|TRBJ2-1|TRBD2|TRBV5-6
CASSLAYETSGGRRDEQFF
TGTGCCAGCAGCTTGGCCTATGAAACTAGCGGGGGTCGAAGGGATGAGCAGTTCTTC
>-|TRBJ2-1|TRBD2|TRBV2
CASSVLAGYSYNEQFF
TGTGCCAGCAGTGTACTAGCGGGGTACTCCTACAATGAGCAGTTCTTC
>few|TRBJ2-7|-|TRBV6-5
CASSYGPGSSYEQYF
TGTGCCAGCAGTTACGGCCCGGGGAGCTCCTACGAGCAGTACTTC
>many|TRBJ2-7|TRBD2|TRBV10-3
CAVSRGLAGGSSYEQYF
TGTGCCGTCTCTAGAGGACTAGCGGGAGGATCTTCCTACGAGCAGTACTTC
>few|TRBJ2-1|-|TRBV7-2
CASSLWAEPNEQFF
TGTGCCAGCAGCTTATGGGCAGAGCCGAATGAGCAGTTCTTC
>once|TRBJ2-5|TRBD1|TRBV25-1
CASKGTGVPTQYF
TGTGCCAGCAAAGGGACAGGGGTGCCGACCCAGTACTTC
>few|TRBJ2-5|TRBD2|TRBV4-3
CASSQDISGREETQYF
TGCGCCAGCAGCCAAGACATTAGCGGGAGGGAAGAGACCCAGTACTTC